This T cell receptor beta chain was sequenced in a study of T-cell reconstitution after alpha-beta-depleted transplantation in children. The study's findings and limits: A year post-transplant, T-cell counts and diversity derived mostly from newly produced T cells. Roughly two months post-transplant, alpha-beta T cells reportedly originated from several hundred graft clones that had expanded.

TCRbeta library construction was performed incorporating unique molecular identifiers. TCRdb itself ran the PCR reads through MiXCR, one entry per CDR3 protein. The profile shows under 750,000 distinct CDR3 sequences, about 23% of them singletons. There are a few counts of this clonotype. Its antigen is unidentified. The clonotype was recovered from a boy in the first two years of life who had a stem cell transplant for acute myeloid leukemia, so the T cells may come from the graft donor. The sequencing used PBMCs, mostly from graft donor cells, collected 360 days after TCRalphabeta/CD19-depleted stem cell transplant.

CDR3 residues: CATQLGQGPSYEQYF. CDR3 in DNA: TGTGCCACCCAACTTGGACAGGGACCCTCCTACGAGCAGTACTTC. The J gene is TRBJ2-7, the V gene TRBV12-3 or TRBV12-4; 8 nucleotides agree with TRBD1. The CDR3 sequence is 15 residues long. Germline trimming cut 10 bases from V and 0 bases from J; bases unmatched to any gene: 11.